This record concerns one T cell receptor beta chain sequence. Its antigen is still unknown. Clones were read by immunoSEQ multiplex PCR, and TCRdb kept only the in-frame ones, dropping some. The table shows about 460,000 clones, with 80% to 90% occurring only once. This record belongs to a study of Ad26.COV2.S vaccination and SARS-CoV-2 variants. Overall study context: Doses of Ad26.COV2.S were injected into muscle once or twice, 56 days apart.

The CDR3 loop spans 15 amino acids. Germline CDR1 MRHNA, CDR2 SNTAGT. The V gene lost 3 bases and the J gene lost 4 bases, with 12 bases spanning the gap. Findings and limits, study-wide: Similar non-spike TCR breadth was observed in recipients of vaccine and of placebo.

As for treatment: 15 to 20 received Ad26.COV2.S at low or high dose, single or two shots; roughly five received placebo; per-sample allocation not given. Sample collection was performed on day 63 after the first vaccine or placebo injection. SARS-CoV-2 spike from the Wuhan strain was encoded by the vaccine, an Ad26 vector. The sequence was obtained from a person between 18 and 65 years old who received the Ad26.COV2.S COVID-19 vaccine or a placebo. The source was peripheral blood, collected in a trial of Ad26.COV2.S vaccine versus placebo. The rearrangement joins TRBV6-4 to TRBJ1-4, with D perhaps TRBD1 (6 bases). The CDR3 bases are TGTGCCAGCAGTGAGAAGGACAGCTTTAATGAAAAACTGTTTTTT. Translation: CASSEKDSFNEKLFF.